The 6 T cell receptor beta chains below all came from one sample that was sequenced in a study of blood T cell repertoires in COVID-19. The data were produced by immunoSEQ multiplex PCR, yet TCRdb's version contains in-frame clones alone and is incomplete. This table holds 30,000 to 40,000 clones, over 75% found once. Sequenced material: peripheral blood. The source is a human donor in a cohort sampled during active COVID-19.

The rearrangement uses TRBV19 and TRBJ2-5, with 7 bases aligning to TRBD1. The CDR3 loop spans 19 amino acids. Germline CDR1 is LNHDA and CDR2 is SQIVND (reference sequence). V shed 1 base, J shed 7 bases, and the junction held 21 bases outside the gene matches. The DNA for the CDR3 is TGTGCCAGTAGTATAGGAGGGGCCTCATCGACAGGGAGAGAAGGGACCCAGTACTTC. Encoded protein: CASSIGGASSTGREGTQYF.

The chain is built from TRBV7-9 and TRBJ2-1; 14 bases line up with TRBD2. The germline gives CDR1 SEHNR, CDR2 FQNEAQ (reference sequence). This CDR3 contains 18 residues. With 5 bases clipped from V and 7 bases from J, the junction kept 13 bases outside the gene matches. CDR3 nucleotide sequence: TGTGCCAGCAGCCGTAGGGCCCTGGGACTAGCGGGAGCGAATGAGCAGTTCTTC. It yields the protein CASSRRALGLAGANEQFF.

The J gene is TRBJ2-3, the V gene TRBV30, with 10 positions matching TRBD1. The CDR3 contains 15 residues. Germline trimming cut 5 bases from V and 1 base from J; bases unmatched to any gene: 6. Germline loops: CDR1 GTSNPN, CDR2 SVGIG (reference sequence). The CDR3 reads CAWGGGTGGTDTQYF. The DNA for the CDR3 is TGTGCCTGGGGAGGCGGGACAGGGGGCACAGATACGCAGTATTTT.

The CDR3 DNA is TGTGCCAGCAGCTACCACGAGGCGGGCCATGGCTACACCTTC. Translation: CASSYHEAGHGYTF. The rearrangement links TRBV7-9 to TRBJ1-2; D unclear. This CDR3 spans 14 amino acids. Deletions cut 4 bases from V and 6 bases from J, with 15 bases between. Germline assignment: CDR1 SEHNR and CDR2 FQNEAQ (reference sequence). The full variable domain, rest sourced from reference TRBV7-9 and TRBJ1-2, is DTGVSQNPRHKITKRGQNVTFRCDPISEHNRLYWYRQTLGQGPEFLTYFQNEAQLEKSRLLSDRFSAERPKGSFSTLEIQRTEQGDSAMYLCASSYHEAGHGYTFGSGTRLTVV.

V is TRBV19 and J is TRBJ2-1; TRBD1 matches at 9 bases. The junction had 5 bases not matched to a gene; V was cut back by 1 base and J by 7 bases. Germline V gives CDR1 LNHDA, CDR2 SQIVND (reference sequence). This CDR3 has 15 residues. CDR3 DNA sequence: TGTGCCAGTAGTATAGTACAGGGGGCGCGGAATGAGCAGTTCTTC. Protein product: CASSIVQGARNEQFF.

This chain connects TRBV15 to TRBJ1-2; D is possibly TRBD1 (6 bases). This CDR3 contains 18 residues. Trimming left V 0 bases short and J 4 bases short, with 21 bases between. CDR1 and CDR2 (germline): LNHNV, YYDKDF (reference sequence). CDR3 amino acids: CATSRDPAGTTVIYGYTF. Written as DNA, the CDR3 is TGTGCCACCAGCAGAGATCCAGCAGGGACAACCGTAATCTATGGCTACACCTTC. Combining the CDR3 with reference TRBV15 and TRBJ1-2 gives the whole variable domain DAMVIQNPRYQVTQFGKPVTLSCSQTLNHNVMYWYQQKSSQAPKLLFHYYDKDFNNEADTPDNFQSRRPNTSFCFLDIRSPGLGDTAMYLCATSRDPAGTTVIYGYTFGSGTRLTVV.